A selection of T cell receptor beta chains follows, all from one sample in a study of monozygotic twins with inflammatory bowel disease. TCRdb reprocessed the 5' RACE reads, with one entry per CDR3 protein and no DNA. Recorded here are some 130,000 distinct CDR3 sequences; the top ten clones represent more than 1%. The specimen was blood. These receptors were taken from a human donor with ulcerative colitis or Crohn's disease, or a healthy co-twin of an affected twin (not recorded which). Each CDR3 is given with its conserved first and last residue.

CDR3	J	V
CASSPSAGELFF	TRBJ2-2	TRBV18
CASSPPGRSAWQRANVLTF	TRBJ2-6	TRBV11-2
CASVPSPLTGELFF	TRBJ2-2	TRBV6-2/TRBV6-3
CSAPQGAKYEQYF	TRBJ2-7	TRBV20-1
CASSADLGGELFF	TRBJ2-2	TRBV9
CASSPDRFYGYTF	TRBJ1-2	TRBV7-2
CALRTLIVTYGYTF	TRBJ1-2	TRBV30
CASSLETVLNGYTF	TRBJ1-2	TRBV5-1
CSARAGGGDTQYF	TRBJ2-3	TRBV20-1
CASSWQPKDRQETQYF	TRBJ2-5	TRBV5-1
CASSLVQGRTEAFF	TRBJ1-1	TRBV7-9
CASSLGQGTTNYGYTF	TRBJ1-2	TRBV5-1
CSVLYWGYEQYF	TRBJ2-7	TRBV29-1
CASSEEVNQPQHF	TRBJ1-5	TRBV6-4
CASSLDGPYNEQFF	TRBJ2-1	TRBV5-1
CSARPRNEQFF	TRBJ2-1	TRBV20-1
CASSLGKGGPGSEQFF	TRBJ2-1	TRBV7-2
CSATSGRVSTDTQYF	TRBJ2-3	TRBV20-1
CSASLAAYNEQFF	TRBJ2-1	TRBV20-1
CATSDFRQGRTEAFF	TRBJ1-1	TRBV24-1
CASSLVAGVGYEQYF	TRBJ2-7	TRBV7-3
CASSEGGPRNYGYTF	TRBJ1-2	TRBV28
CASSPLRGEQYF	TRBJ2-7	TRBV7-7
CASGGGTEAFF	TRBJ1-1	TRBV6-5
CSARGQGGYGYTF	TRBJ1-2	TRBV20-1
CASSDRTGNRYEQYF	TRBJ2-7	TRBV6-1
CASSLGGGNTIYF	TRBJ1-3	TRBV7-2
CSVPGQGADGYTF	TRBJ1-2	TRBV29-1
CASSSGGRTEAFF	TRBJ1-1	TRBV11-3
CASSVRDRGNIQYF	TRBJ2-4	TRBV19
CASSLSGQRYNEQFF	TRBJ2-1	TRBV11-2
CASSPLGGRPSTDMQYF	TRBJ2-3	TRBV4-1
CSASLAGLAGLYEQYF	TRBJ2-7	TRBV20-1
CARWSNTGELFF	TRBJ2-2	TRBV28
CASSQVIGNTIYF	TRBJ1-3	TRBV4-1
CAWSTGNSNQPQHF	TRBJ1-5	TRBV30
CAISELTGGTEAFF	TRBJ1-1	TRBV10-3
CSGTGGGNQPQHF	TRBJ1-5	TRBV20-1
CASSISGGQAYEQFF	TRBJ2-1	TRBV5-1
CSATRRGLRTDTQYF	TRBJ2-3	TRBV20-1
CASSLIYSGLGQETQYF	TRBJ2-5	TRBV7-6
CASSEMANFDNEQFF	TRBJ2-1	TRBV7-8
CASSLETGYGYTF	TRBJ1-2	TRBV7-9
CATSGLASVGEQFF	TRBJ2-1	TRBV24-1
CASKELALVRTEAFF	TRBJ1-1	TRBV6-2/TRBV6-3
CAVGGDNEKLFF	TRBJ1-4	TRBV28
CASSPSWAGSEAFF	TRBJ1-1	TRBV5-4
CASSLTSGGWDEQFF	TRBJ2-1	TRBV6-5
CASSPLAGGSHYEQYF	TRBJ2-7	TRBV3-1
CASQKTDTQYF	TRBJ2-3	TRBV6-5
CASSLVSGTTYEQYF	TRBJ2-7	TRBV5-1
CASSLGGAFYGYTF	TRBJ1-2	TRBV5-1
CAGGLEREGGQETQYF	TRBJ2-5	TRBV5-1
CSVDRGGDRKTQYF	TRBJ2-5	TRBV29-1
CASSPNGNTEAFF	TRBJ1-1	TRBV5-1